The clone carrying this T cell receptor (beta chain) was detected a few times. Its antigen remains unidentified. A single record per CDR3 protein comes from TCRdb applying MiXCR to the 5' RACE reads. Among a few hundred thousand distinct CDR3 sequences listed, roughly 8.7% were seen once. V was shortened by 7 bases and J by 1 base, with 17 bases between the two germline ends. The CDR3 is 15 amino acids. These data belong to a study of identical twins. General observations from the study: For out-of-frame alpha sequences shared by twins, low generation probability was in excess. The study found that models underestimated out-of-frame TCR alpha sharing in monozygotic twins. Fewer insertions were carried by abundant cord blood beta clonotypes, but none was seen in memory repertoires. Researchers caution that invariant MAIT and iNKT cells could partly confound zero-insertion analyses.

The same specimen was also included in a second study, on yellow fever vaccine responses in identical twins.

This clonotype originated in a woman aged 18-29 years in good health. This chain joins TRBV12-3 or TRBV12-4 and TRBJ2-7; D may correspond to TRBD1 or TRBD2 (7 bases each). Sequenced input: CD8+ T cells sorted from blood. The CDR3 nucleotides read TGTGCCAGCAAGGGAGGGGGCTACAAGTCCTACGAGCAGTACTTC. This sequence encodes CASKGGGYKSYEQYF.